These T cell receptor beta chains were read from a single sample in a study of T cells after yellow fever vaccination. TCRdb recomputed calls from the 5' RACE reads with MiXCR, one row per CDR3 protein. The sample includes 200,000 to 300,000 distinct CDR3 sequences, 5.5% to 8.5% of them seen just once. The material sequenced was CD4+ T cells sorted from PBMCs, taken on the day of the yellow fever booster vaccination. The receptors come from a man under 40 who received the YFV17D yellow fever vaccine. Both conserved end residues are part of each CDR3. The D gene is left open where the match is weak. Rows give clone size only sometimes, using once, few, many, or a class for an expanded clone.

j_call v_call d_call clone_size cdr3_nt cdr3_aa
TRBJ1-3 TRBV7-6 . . TGTGCCAGCAGCTTATCCCCGGGGGGAGTTGCTGGAAACACCATATATTTT CASSLSPGGVAGNTIYF
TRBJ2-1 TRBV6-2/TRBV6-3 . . TGTGCCAGTAGGGACCCACAGGGTGAGCAGTTCTTC CASRDPQGEQFF
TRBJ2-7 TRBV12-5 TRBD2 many TGTGCTAGTCGGGTAGCGGGGACCGGCGAGCAGTACTTC CASRVAGTGEQYF
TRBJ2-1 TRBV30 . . TGTGCCTGGAGTGCCGGGACACTCTACAATGAGCAGTTCTTC CAWSAGTLYNEQFF
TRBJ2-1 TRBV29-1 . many TGCAGCGTTGAGAGGGGGGATAATGAGCAGTTCTTC CSVERGDNEQFF
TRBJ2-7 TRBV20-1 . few TGCAGTGCCAGGCTGGGGGCTAACTCTCCAAGCGAGCAGTACTTC CSARLGANSPSEQYF
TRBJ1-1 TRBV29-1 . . TGCAGCGTACACCAACGAGCTTCAGGGCCCACTGAAGCTTTCTTT CSVHQRASGPTEAFF
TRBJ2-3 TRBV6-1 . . TGTGCCAGCAGTCCCGAGGGACTGGTATTCGGGGGGCCGCAGTATTTT CASSPEGLVFGGPQYF
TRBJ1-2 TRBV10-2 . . TGCGCCAGCAGTGAGTCCGTGGGAAGACCGTATGGCTACACCTTC CASSESVGRPYGYTF
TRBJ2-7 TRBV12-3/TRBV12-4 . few TGTGCCAGCACAATAGGTCGACAGTCCTACGAGCAGTACTTC CASTIGRQSYEQYF
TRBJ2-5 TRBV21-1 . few TGTGCCAGCAGCAAAGCTGTGGAGACCCAGTACTTC CASSKAVETQYF
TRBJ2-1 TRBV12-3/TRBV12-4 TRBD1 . TGTGCCACCTCCGGGACAGGGGGCAAAAGCTCCTACAATGAGCAGTTCTTC CATSGTGGKSSYNEQFF
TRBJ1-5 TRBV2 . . TGTGCCAGCAGTGCGGGGCAAGTAGATCAGCCCCAGCATTTT CASSAGQVDQPQHF
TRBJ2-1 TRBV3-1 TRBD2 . TGTGCCAGCAGCCAAGTGCCGGGACTAGCGGGAGTTGAGCAGTTCTTC CASSQVPGLAGVEQFF
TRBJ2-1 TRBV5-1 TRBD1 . TGCGCCAGCAGCCGGACAGGGATTTACAATGAGCAGTTCTTC CASSRTGIYNEQFF
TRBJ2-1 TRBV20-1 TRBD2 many TGCAGTGCTAGTGTGACTAGCGGGCCCAATGAGCAGTTCTTC CSASVTSGPNEQFF
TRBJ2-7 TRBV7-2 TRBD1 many TGTGCCAGCAGCTCGCAGGGACAGAGTTTCTACGAGCAGTACTTC CASSSQGQSFYEQYF
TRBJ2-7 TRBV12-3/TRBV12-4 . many TGTGCCAGCAGTTTAGCGGTCAGGGCAGCCTACGAGCAGTACTTC CASSLAVRAAYEQYF
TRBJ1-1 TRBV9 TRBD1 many TGTGCCAGCAGCGCCACAGGGGCCACTGAAGCTTTCTTT CASSATGATEAFF
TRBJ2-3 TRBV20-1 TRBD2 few TGCTGTGCTAGCCTAGCGGGAGGAACAGATACGCAGTATTTT CCASLAGGTDTQYF
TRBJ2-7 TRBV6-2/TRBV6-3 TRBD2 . TGTGCCAGCAGAGGGGACGGCGGGAGGCTCGAGCAGTACTTC CASRGDGGRLEQYF
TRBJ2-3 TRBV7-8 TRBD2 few TGTGCCAGCAGCTCCGGACTAGCGGGACACACAGATACGCAGTATTTT CASSSGLAGHTDTQYF
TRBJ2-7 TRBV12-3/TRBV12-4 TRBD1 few TGTGCCAGCAGCCGACAGGGCCCCTACGAGCAGTACTTC CASSRQGPYEQYF
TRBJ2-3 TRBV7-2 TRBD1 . TGTGCCAGCAGGGGACAGTCTGGCCCTACAGATACGCAGTATTTT CASRGQSGPTDTQYF
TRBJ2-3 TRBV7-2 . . TGTGCCAGCAGCGCCGAAGGTTGGGGAGATACGCAGTATTTT CASSAEGWGDTQYF
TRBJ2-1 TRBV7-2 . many TGTGCCAGCAGCCCCCCCGGGGCGGTCGGTGAGCAGTTCTTC CASSPPGAVGEQFF
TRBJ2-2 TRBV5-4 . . TGTGCCAGCAGCGAGTACTTTTTTGGGGGCAGCACCGGGGAGCTGTTTTTT CASSEYFFGGSTGELFF
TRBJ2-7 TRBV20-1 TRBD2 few TGCAGTGCTAGAGATCGTCTAGCGGACTCCTACGAGCAGTACTTC CSARDRLADSYEQYF
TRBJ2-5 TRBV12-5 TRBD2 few TGTGCTAGTGCTGGACTAGCAGGGGAGACCCAGTACTTC CASAGLAGETQYF
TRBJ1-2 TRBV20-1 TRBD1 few TGCAGTCCTGTCGGACAGGGGCATGGCTACACCTTC CSPVGQGHGYTF
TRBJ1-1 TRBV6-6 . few TGTGTCGCTAGCCACAAGGGAGCAGTTTTCTTT CVASHKGAVFF